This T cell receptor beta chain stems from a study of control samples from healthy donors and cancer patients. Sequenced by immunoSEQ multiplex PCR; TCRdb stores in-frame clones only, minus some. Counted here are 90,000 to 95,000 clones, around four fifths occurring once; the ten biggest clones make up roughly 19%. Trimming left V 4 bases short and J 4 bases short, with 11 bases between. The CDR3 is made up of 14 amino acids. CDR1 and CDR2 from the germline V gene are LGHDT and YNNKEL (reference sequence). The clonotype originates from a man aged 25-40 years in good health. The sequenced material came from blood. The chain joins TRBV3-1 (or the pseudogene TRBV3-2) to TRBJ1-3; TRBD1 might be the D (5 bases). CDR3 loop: CASSPTVTGNTIYF. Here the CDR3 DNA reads TGTGCCAGCAGCCCGACAGTAACGGGAAACACCATATATTTT.